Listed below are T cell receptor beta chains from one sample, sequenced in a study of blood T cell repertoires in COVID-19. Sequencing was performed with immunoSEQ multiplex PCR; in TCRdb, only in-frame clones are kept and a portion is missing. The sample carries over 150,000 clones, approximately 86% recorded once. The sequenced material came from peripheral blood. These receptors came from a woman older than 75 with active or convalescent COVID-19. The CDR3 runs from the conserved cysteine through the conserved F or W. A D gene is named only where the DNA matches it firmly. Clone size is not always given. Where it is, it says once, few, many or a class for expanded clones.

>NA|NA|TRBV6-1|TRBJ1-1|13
CASSPSGVTEAFF
TGTGCCAGCAGCCCCTCAGGGGTTACTGAAGCTTTCTTT
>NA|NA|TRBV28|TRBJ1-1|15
CASSRREGWNTEAFF
TGTGCCAGCAGTCGGCGGGAAGGCTGGAACACTGAAGCTTTCTTT
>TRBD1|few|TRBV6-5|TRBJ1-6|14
CAGGQGGGNSPLHF
TGTGCCGGCGGACAGGGTGGGGGTAATTCACCCCTCCACTTT
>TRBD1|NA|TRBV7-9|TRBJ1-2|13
CASSAGTGTSYTF
TGTGCCAGCAGCGCCGGGACAGGGACGAGCTACACCTTC
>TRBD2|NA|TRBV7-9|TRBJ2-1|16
CASSLGAGGLYNEQFF
TGTGCCAGCAGCTTGGGGGCGGGAGGTTTATACAATGAGCAGTTCTTC
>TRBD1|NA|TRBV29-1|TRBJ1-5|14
CSVAGQGGNQPQHF
TGCAGCGTTGCCGGACAGGGGGGTAATCAGCCCCAGCATTTT
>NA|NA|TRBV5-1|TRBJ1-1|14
CASSSLGVNTEAFF
TGCGCCAGCAGCTCATTAGGGGTGAACACTGAAGCTTTCTTT
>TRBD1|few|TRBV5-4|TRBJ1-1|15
CASSLETGGNTEAFF
TGTGCCAGCAGCCTGGAAACAGGGGGTAACACTGAAGCTTTCTTT
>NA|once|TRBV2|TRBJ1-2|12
CASGSTDYGYTF
TGTGCCAGCGGTTCGACAGACTATGGCTACACCTTC
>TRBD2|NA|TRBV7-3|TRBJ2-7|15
CASSLRGASGYEQYF
TGTGCCAGCAGCTTAAGAGGCGCTAGCGGTTACGAGCAGTACTTC
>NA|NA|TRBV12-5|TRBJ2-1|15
CASGLGIGDSLEQFF
TGTGCTAGTGGTTTGGGAATAGGGGACTCCCTCGAGCAGTTCTTC
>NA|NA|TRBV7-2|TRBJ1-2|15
CASSLARDTYYGYTF
TGTGCCAGCAGCTTAGCCCGGGACACCTACTATGGCTACACCTTC
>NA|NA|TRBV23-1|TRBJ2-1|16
CASSQSYGSAYHQQFF
TGCGCCAGCAGTCAATCCTACGGGAGCGCCTATCACCAGCAGTTCTTC
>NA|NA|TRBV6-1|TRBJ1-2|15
CASSEVSGANYGYTF
TGTGCCAGCAGTGAAGTCAGCGGTGCTAACTATGGCTACACCTTC
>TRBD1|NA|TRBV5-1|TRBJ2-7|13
CASSLTGVYEQYF
TGCGCCAGCAGCTTAACAGGGGTGTACGAGCAGTACTTC
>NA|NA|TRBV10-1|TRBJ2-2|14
CASRTGQNTGELFF
TGCGCCAGCAGAACAGGACAGAACACCGGGGAGCTGTTTTTT
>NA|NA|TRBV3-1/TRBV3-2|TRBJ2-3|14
CASSLDSRTDTQYF
TGTGCCAGCAGCTTGGACAGCCGGACAGATACGCAGTATTTT
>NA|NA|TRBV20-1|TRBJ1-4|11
CSASSPSGLFF
TGCAGTGCTAGTTCCCCGAGTGGACTGTTTTTT
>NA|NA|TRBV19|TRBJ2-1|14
CASSIGGSWDEQFF
TGTGCCAGTAGTATAGGGGGCTCCTGGGATGAGCAGTTCTTC
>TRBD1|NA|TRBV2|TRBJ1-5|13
CATSGQSNQPQHF
TGTGCCACCTCGGGACAGAGCAATCAGCCCCAGCATTTT
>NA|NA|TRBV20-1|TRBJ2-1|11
CSARLVPGQFF
TGCAGTGCCAGACTAGTGCCGGGGCAGTTCTTC
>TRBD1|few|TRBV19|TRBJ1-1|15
CASSPPQGLGTEAFF
TGTGCCAGTAGTCCACCACAGGGGCTGGGCACTGAAGCTTTCTTT
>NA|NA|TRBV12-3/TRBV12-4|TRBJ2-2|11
CASSYIGELFF
TGTGCCAGCAGTTATATCGGGGAGCTGTTTTTT
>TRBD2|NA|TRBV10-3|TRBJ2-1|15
CAISESTSGDREQFF
TGTGCCATCAGTGAGTCGACTAGCGGGGATAGGGAGCAGTTCTTC
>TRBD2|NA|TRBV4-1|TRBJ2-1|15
CASSLLAGAYNEQFF
TGCGCCAGCAGCCTTCTAGCGGGAGCTTACAATGAGCAGTTCTTC
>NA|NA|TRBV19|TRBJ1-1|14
CASSIMGPMTEAFF
TGTGCCAGTAGTATAATGGGCCCCATGACTGAAGCTTTCTTT
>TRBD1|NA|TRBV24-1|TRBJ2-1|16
CATSDQDRGIHNEQFF
TGTGCCACCAGTGACCAGGACAGGGGGATACACAATGAGCAGTTCTTC
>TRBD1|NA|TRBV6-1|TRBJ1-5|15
CASSEMGQRDQPQHF
TGTGCCAGCAGTGAAATGGGACAGAGGGATCAGCCCCAGCATTTT
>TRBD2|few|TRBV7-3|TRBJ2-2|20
CASSTLPGTSGKTNTGELFF
TGTGCCAGCAGCACACTTCCGGGGACTAGCGGGAAAACCAACACCGGGGAGCTGTTTTTT
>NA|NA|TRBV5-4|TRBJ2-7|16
CASSLAVGAGSHEQYF
TGTGCCAGCAGCTTGGCCGTAGGGGCAGGTTCCCACGAGCAGTACTTC
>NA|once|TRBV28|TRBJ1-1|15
CASSLSGTKYTEAFF
TGTGCCAGCAGTTTGTCCGGGACAAAGTACACTGAAGCTTTCTTT
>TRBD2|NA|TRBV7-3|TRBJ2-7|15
CASSLTSGGSYEQYF
TGTGCCAGCAGCCTGACTAGCGGGGGGTCCTACGAGCAGTACTTC
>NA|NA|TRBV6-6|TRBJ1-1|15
CASSSPGGGATEAFF
TGTGCCAGCAGTTCTCCCGGGGGAGGGGCCACTGAAGCTTTCTTT
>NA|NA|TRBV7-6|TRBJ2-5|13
CASSTILVETQYF
TGTGCCAGCAGTACTATTTTAGTGGAGACCCAGTACTTC
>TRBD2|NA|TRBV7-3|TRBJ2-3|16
CASSLGGGRAPDTQYF
TGTGCCAGCAGCTTAGGGGGCGGGAGGGCCCCAGATACGCAGTATTTT
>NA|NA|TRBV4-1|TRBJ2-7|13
CASSQDLTYEQYF
TGCGCCAGCAGCCAAGATCTTACCTACGAGCAGTACTTC
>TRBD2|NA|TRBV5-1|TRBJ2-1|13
CASSLGLAGEQFF
TGCGCCAGCAGCTTGGGTTTAGCGGGTGAGCAGTTCTTC
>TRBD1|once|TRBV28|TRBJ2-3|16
CASSTRDRGGTDTQYF
TGTGCCAGCAGCACCCGGGACAGGGGCGGCACAGATACGCAGTATTTT
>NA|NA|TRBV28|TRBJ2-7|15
CASRSQGGESYEQYF
TGTGCCAGCAGGTCCCAAGGGGGAGAGTCCTACGAGCAGTACTTC
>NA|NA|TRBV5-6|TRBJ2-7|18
CASTSPTSTGGGTYEQYF
TGTGCCAGCACCAGCCCCACATCGACAGGCGGTGGAACCTACGAGCAGTACTTC
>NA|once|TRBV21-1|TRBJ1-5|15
CASSRRVYSNQPQHF
TGTGCCAGCAGCAGGAGGGTTTATAGCAATCAGCCCCAGCATTTT
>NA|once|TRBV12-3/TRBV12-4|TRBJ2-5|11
CASSLSETQYF
TGTGCCAGCAGTTTAAGCGAGACCCAGTACTTC
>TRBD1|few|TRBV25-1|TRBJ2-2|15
CASSSGTGDAGELFF
TGTGCCAGCAGCTCCGGGACAGGGGATGCCGGGGAGCTGTTTTTT